Listed below are T cell receptor beta chains from one sample, sequenced in a study of OX40 agonist ivuxolimab in advanced cancers. The table came from immunoSEQ multiplex PCR; TCRdb's copy has only in-frame clones and leaves some out. The table has tens of thousands of clones, approximately 85% seen once. The sequencing here drew on CD4+ or CD8+ T cells sorted from blood, taken in a trial of the OX40 agonist ivuxolimab. The receptors originated from an adult with an advanced solid tumor such as melanoma, head and neck, liver or kidney cancer. CDR3s leave out the opening cysteine and the closing phenylalanine or tryptophan. Each record gives: J gene, D gene, V gene, CDR3 protein. A D gene is named only where the DNA matches it firmly.

j_call: TRBJ1-5; d_call: NA; v_call: TRBV16; cdr3_aa: ASSQVGDSNQPQH
j_call: TRBJ1-2; d_call: TRBD1; v_call: TRBV29-1; cdr3_aa: SARDRGFYGYT
j_call: TRBJ2-2; d_call: TRBD1; v_call: TRBV6-6; cdr3_aa: ASSYYRDSGAGELF
j_call: TRBJ1-6; d_call: NA; v_call: TRBV25-1; cdr3_aa: ASSESLSGAYNSPLH
j_call: TRBJ1-5; d_call: NA; v_call: TRBV6-1; cdr3_aa: ASSGTISNQPQH
j_call: TRBJ2-7; d_call: TRBD1; v_call: TRBV4-1; cdr3_aa: ASSQGYISQGAFYEQY
j_call: TRBJ2-7; d_call: TRBD2; v_call: TRBV5-6; cdr3_aa: ATSGGTYEQY
j_call: TRBJ1-1; d_call: NA; v_call: TRBV6-1; cdr3_aa: ASRTTENTEAF
j_call: TRBJ2-7; d_call: TRBD1; v_call: TRBV15; cdr3_aa: ATSGGTGVYEQY
j_call: TRBJ1-4; d_call: NA; v_call: TRBV15; cdr3_aa: ATSSRQNTNEKLF
j_call: TRBJ1-1; d_call: NA; v_call: TRBV10-3; cdr3_aa: AISGEGRGSEAF
j_call: TRBJ1-2; d_call: NA; v_call: TRBV7-2; cdr3_aa: ASSPQGFTGGYT
j_call: TRBJ1-3; d_call: NA; v_call: TRBV6-6; cdr3_aa: ASSYGGNTIY
j_call: TRBJ2-3; d_call: NA; v_call: TRBV11-1; cdr3_aa: ASSSGIPDTQY
j_call: TRBJ2-7; d_call: NA; v_call: TRBV19; cdr3_aa: ASSIGRAYEQY
j_call: TRBJ1-1; d_call: NA; v_call: TRBV5-1; cdr3_aa: ASSLYRGANTEAF
j_call: TRBJ2-5; d_call: TRBD2; v_call: TRBV7-9; cdr3_aa: ASSLGGLKETQY
j_call: TRBJ2-7; d_call: TRBD2; v_call: TRBV6-1; cdr3_aa: ASSEHGLAGGNEQY
j_call: TRBJ2-6; d_call: NA; v_call: TRBV28; cdr3_aa: ASSLLYGAGANVLT
j_call: TRBJ2-7; d_call: NA; v_call: TRBV29-1; cdr3_aa: SVGLYSYEQY
j_call: TRBJ2-5; d_call: NA; v_call: TRBV7-2; cdr3_aa: ASSLANTAGQETQY
j_call: TRBJ2-6; d_call: NA; v_call: TRBV2; cdr3_aa: ASRPIWGRESGANVLT
j_call: TRBJ1-3; d_call: NA; v_call: TRBV5-1; cdr3_aa: ASSLAGSSSGNTIY
j_call: TRBJ1-1; d_call: NA; v_call: TRBV7-7; cdr3_aa: ASTLGGNPEAF
j_call: TRBJ2-7; d_call: TRBD1; v_call: TRBV28; cdr3_aa: ASSFGQGVPSYEQY
j_call: TRBJ1-2; d_call: NA; v_call: TRBV18; cdr3_aa: ASSPPGLPDGYT
j_call: TRBJ2-3; d_call: NA; v_call: TRBV7-2; cdr3_aa: ASSLGTAVRDTQY
j_call: TRBJ2-1; d_call: NA; v_call: TRBV11-3; cdr3_aa: ASSLGLVGNEQF
j_call: TRBJ1-2; d_call: NA; v_call: TRBV18; cdr3_aa: ASSPGPGPGGYT
j_call: TRBJ2-3; d_call: TRBD2; v_call: TRBV10-3; cdr3_aa: AISRGTSGGTDTQY
j_call: TRBJ2-1; d_call: NA; v_call: TRBV7-3; cdr3_aa: ASSLSRGNERF
j_call: TRBJ2-3; d_call: TRBD2; v_call: TRBV18; cdr3_aa: ASSPRREGDTQY
j_call: TRBJ1-6; d_call: NA; v_call: TRBV27; cdr3_aa: ASRGSTGSNSPLH
j_call: TRBJ1-1; d_call: NA; v_call: TRBV2; cdr3_aa: ASSAQGNTEAF
j_call: TRBJ1-2; d_call: NA; v_call: TRBV2; cdr3_aa: ASNTANYGYT
j_call: TRBJ1-3; d_call: TRBD1; v_call: TRBV4-1; cdr3_aa: ASSQEGQVSGNTIY
j_call: TRBJ1-1; d_call: NA; v_call: TRBV5-1; cdr3_aa: ASSLHQGNAEAF
j_call: TRBJ1-2; d_call: TRBD1; v_call: TRBV2; cdr3_aa: ASTSRDRGRVNYGYT
j_call: TRBJ1-2; d_call: NA; v_call: TRBV15; cdr3_aa: ATSRDLGPRERGGYT
j_call: TRBJ2-2; d_call: NA; v_call: TRBV11-3; cdr3_aa: ASSLGGQVNTGELF
j_call: TRBJ1-5; d_call: NA; v_call: TRBV10-3; cdr3_aa: AIGQPNQPQH
j_call: TRBJ2-1; d_call: TRBD2; v_call: TRBV7-9; cdr3_aa: ASSLGGAGVYNEQF
j_call: TRBJ2-4; d_call: NA; v_call: TRBV28; cdr3_aa: ASSFGPDGIQY
j_call: TRBJ1-1; d_call: TRBD1; v_call: TRBV18; cdr3_aa: ASYLTGQGSIEAF
j_call: TRBJ1-1; d_call: NA; v_call: TRBV6-4; cdr3_aa: ASSYRGGTEAF
j_call: TRBJ1-3; d_call: NA; v_call: TRBV27; cdr3_aa: ASAGPGNTIY
j_call: TRBJ1-2; d_call: NA; v_call: TRBV7-3; cdr3_aa: ASSLGPGDYGYT
j_call: TRBJ2-7; d_call: TRBD1; v_call: TRBV18; cdr3_aa: ASSPPGQGEQY
j_call: TRBJ2-1; d_call: NA; v_call: TRBV30; cdr3_aa: AWRAQGMF
j_call: TRBJ1-5; d_call: NA; v_call: TRBV4-3; cdr3_aa: ASSQEVTAVQPQH
j_call: TRBJ1-4; d_call: NA; v_call: TRBV2; cdr3_aa: ASSEDSPATNEKLF
j_call: TRBJ1-2; d_call: TRBD1; v_call: TRBV30; cdr3_aa: AWSRGGFETGYT